The TCR beta chain described here comes from a study of T cells expressing NK-cell markers. On the study more broadly: Most of the eight sequenced donors were HCMV-seropositive; one was seronegative.

CDR1 and CDR2 from the germline V gene are GTSNPN and SVGIG (reference sequence). The CDR3 runs 12 residues. In generating TCR beta cDNA, 5'RACE template switching with UMIs was used. TCRdb re-called the 5' RACE reads; every CDR3 protein appears as one record, without DNA. The sample totals a few hundred thousand distinct CDR3 sequences. V is TRBV30 and J is TRBJ2-3; TCRdb gives TRBD2 as the D gene, but with no DNA this cannot be confirmed. This TCR came from a young man in good health. Sequencing was done on a sample of blood T cells: a sorted CD56 or NKG2C T cell subset, CD4+ or CD8+ T cells, or bulk PBMC T cells (not recorded which). CDR3 amino acids: CAWGALINQQYF.